Shown below are 8 T cell receptor beta chains from a single sample sequenced in a study of beta chain features in type 1 diabetes. Whole-study findings and limits: All four CD4+ subsets from Type 1 diabetes patients carried moderately but significantly shorter TCRB CDR3s.

As every portion of the isolated RNA was reverse transcribed, the sequencing read expressed TCRB transcripts. Sequencing was performed with immunoSEQ multiplex PCR; in TCRdb, only in-frame clones are kept and a portion is missing. In the table there are 250,000 to 300,000 clones, roughly a quarter of which are singletons. Antigens for these TCRs are unknown. Specimen: naive CD4+ T cells from blood. The source is a woman aged 25 to 39 with type 1 diabetes.

This clone has more than one count but fewer than ten. This rearrangement joins TRBV6-5 to TRBJ1-1, with unresolved D. Looked up from germline, CDR1 is MNHEY and CDR2 is SVGAGI. This CDR3 spans 16 amino acids. Trimming cost V 2 bases and J 2 bases, with 15 bases left between them. CDR3: CASSYGAVNLNTEAFF. CDR3 bases: TGTGCCAGCAGTTACGGAGCAGTAAATCTAAACACTGAAGCTTTCTTT.

The rearrangement uses TRBV7-9 and TRBJ1-5; D perhaps matches TRBD1 (5 bases). The CDR3 is made up of 16 amino acids. The V end was cut by 2 bases, the J end by 6 bases, with 17 bases between. The germline V gene encodes CDR1 SEHNR and CDR2 FQNEAQ (reference sequence). The CDR3 coding sequence is TGTGCCAGCAGCTTATATCGGCAGGGAAGGAGTCAGCCCCAGCATTTT. Translated, it gives CASSLYRQGRSQPQHF.

This clone was found a few times. This chain joins TRBV10-3 and TRBJ1-1, with D possibly matching TRBD1 (5 bases). CDR3 length equals 13 residues. Germline V gene sequence: CDR1 ENHRY, CDR2 SYGVKD. V lost 6 bases and J 1 base, leaving 9 bases between the germline ends. The chain's CDR3 is CAIRTDRNTEAFF. CDR3 coding DNA: TGTGCCATCAGAACTGACAGGAACACTGAAGCTTTCTTT.

In its sample, this clone was seen a few times. The chain is built from TRBV30 and TRBJ1-2, with D possibly matching TRBD1 (5 bases). Germline values: CDR1 GTSNPN, CDR2 SVGIG (reference sequence). This CDR3 is 13 amino acids long. Trimming removed 3 bases from V and 4 bases from J, with 12 bases in between. CDR3: CAWRGGGAYGYTF. The CDR3 nucleotides are TGTGCCTGGAGGGGTGGAGGGGCCTATGGCTACACCTTC.

This clone was seen a handful of times. The chain has TRBV2 and TRBJ2-7; a weak D match, TRBD1 (6 bases). The CDR3 has 14 residues. V lost 8 bases and J 5 bases, leaving 19 bases between the germline ends. Germline CDR1 is SNHLY and CDR2 is FYNNEI. The CDR3: CASHVTQGSHEQYF. In DNA form, the CDR3 reads TGTGCCAGCCACGTCACTCAGGGGTCCCACGAGCAGTACTTC.

The J gene is TRBJ2-7, the V gene TRBV29-1; D is perhaps TRBD1 (5 bases). The CDR3 has 11 residues. The germline CDR1 and CDR2 sequences are SQVTM and ANQGSEA. The germline V and J ends were trimmed by 5 bases and 5 bases, with 10 bases remaining between them. CDR3 residues: CSVQQVNEQYF. For the CDR3, the DNA is TGCAGCGTTCAACAGGTTAACGAGCAGTACTTC.

The chain recombines TRBV9 with TRBJ2-7; tentatively, D is TRBD2 (7 bases). Trimming took off 0 bases at V and 3 bases at J, with 10 bases between the two ends. The CDR3 has 14 residues. Germline V lookup: CDR1 SGDLS, CDR2 YYNGEE. The CDR3 DNA follows: TGTGCCAGCAGCGTAGCCGGGGGGCACTACGAGCAGTACTTC. As protein: CASSVAGGHYEQYF. Combining the CDR3 with reference TRBV9 and TRBJ2-7 gives the whole variable domain DSGVTQTPKHLITATGQRVTLRCSPRSGDLSVYWYQQSLDQGLQFLIQYYNGEERAKGNILERFSAQQFPDLHSELNLSSLELGDSALYFCASSVAGGHYEQYFGPGTRLTVT.

The chain has TRBV27 and TRBJ2-6; D not certain. Trimming removed 3 bases at V and 0 bases at J, with 6 bases between. The CDR3 sequence is 15 residues long. Germline V lookup: CDR1 MNHEY, CDR2 SMNVEV (reference sequence). The CDR3 bases are TGTGCCAGCAGTTTCTGGGCCTCTGGGGCCAACGTCCTGACTTTC. Residues: CASSFWASGANVLTF.